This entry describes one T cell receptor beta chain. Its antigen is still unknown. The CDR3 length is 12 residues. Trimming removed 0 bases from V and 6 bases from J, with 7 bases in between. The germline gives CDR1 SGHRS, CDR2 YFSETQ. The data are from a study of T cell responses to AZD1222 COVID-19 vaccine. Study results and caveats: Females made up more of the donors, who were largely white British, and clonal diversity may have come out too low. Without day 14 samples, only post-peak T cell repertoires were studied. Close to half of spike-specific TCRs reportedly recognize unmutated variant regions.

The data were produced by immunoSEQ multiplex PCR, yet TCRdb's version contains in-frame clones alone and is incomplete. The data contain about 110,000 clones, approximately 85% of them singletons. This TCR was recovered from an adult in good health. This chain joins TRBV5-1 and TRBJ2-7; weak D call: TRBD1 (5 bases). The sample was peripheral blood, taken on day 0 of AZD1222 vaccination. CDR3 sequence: CASSLEGLEQYF. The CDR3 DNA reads TGCGCCAGCAGCTTGGAGGGGCTCGAGCAGTACTTC.